This passage covers 30 T cell receptor beta chains from one sample sequenced in a study of T cell responses to AZD1222 COVID-19 vaccine. TCRdb's table, derived via immunoSEQ multiplex PCR, lists solely in-frame clones and lacks some. This sample yields approximately 100,000 clones, of which 80% to 95% are seen a single time; under 5.5% belongs to the top ten. The sample consisted of peripheral blood, taken on day 0 of AZD1222 vaccination. Receptors were obtained from an adult in good health.

CDR3: CASSLDSTVGNTIYF. The CDR3 DNA reads TGTGCCAGCAGCTTAGATTCCACGGTTGGAAACACCATATATTTT. V gene TRBV11-3 combines with J gene TRBJ1-3; no reliable D call. The CDR3 length is 15 residues. The V gene's germline CDR1 is SGHNT and CDR2 YENEEA. The V end was cut by 0 bases, the J end by 3 bases, with 9 bases between.

The chain links TRBV7-6 to TRBJ1-1; 10 bases line up with TRBD1. Germline V lookup: CDR1 SGHVS, CDR2 FNYEAQ. The length of the CDR3 is 19 residues. V lost 1 base and J lost 0; bases outside the gene matches: 11. This chain's CDR3 is CASSLEHVGTGVMNTEAFF. The CDR3 nucleotides read TGTGCCAGCAGCTTAGAACACGTTGGGACAGGGGTTATGAACACTGAAGCTTTCTTT.

This sequence joins TRBV19 and TRBJ2-6; the D gene is possibly TRBD1 (7 bases). Trimming cost V 2 bases and J 0 bases, with 14 bases left between them. Germline lookup yields CDR1 LNHDA and CDR2 SQIVND (reference sequence). This CDR3 contains 18 residues. The DNA of the CDR3 is TGTGCCAGTAGTATACTCGCAGGGGGAGGCTCTGGGGCCAACGTCCTGACTTTC. Translation gives CASSILAGGGSGANVLTF.

The sample holds one count of this clone. The chain links TRBV11-3 to TRBJ2-7, with D unclear. Germline V gives CDR1 SGHNT, CDR2 YENEEA. This CDR3 is 14 amino acids long. V was shortened by 1 base and J by 0 bases, with 7 bases between the two germline ends. The CDR3 DNA reads as TGTGCCAGCAGCTTAGGGGCGGACTCCTACGAGCAGTACTTC. Residues: CASSLGADSYEQYF.

The chain couples TRBV19 to TRBJ2-7, with a tentative D call TRBD1 (5 bases). Germline CDR1 and CDR2: LNHDA and SQIVND (reference sequence). There are 14 residues in the CDR3. V dropped 3 bases and J dropped 0 bases, with 9 bases sitting between them. The CDR3 DNA sequence: TGTGCCAGTAGTATTTTTGACAGCTCCTACGAGCAGTACTTC. Translating it yields CASSIFDSSYEQYF. The full variable domain, its missing parts supplied by reference TRBV19 and TRBJ2-7, is DGGITQSPKYLFRKEGQNVTLSCEQNLNHDAMYWYRQDPGQGLRLIYYSQIVNDFQKGDIAEGYSVSREKKESFPLTVTSAQKNPTAFYLCASSIFDSSYEQYFGPGTRLTVT.

V gene TRBV7-3 combines with J gene TRBJ1-2; unclear D gene. The germline V gene has CDR1 SGHTA and CDR2 FQGTGA. V was pared by 0 bases and J by 2 bases, with 7 bases between. This CDR3 is built from 14 residues. CDR3 protein: CASSLTGSNYGYTF. The CDR3 region has the DNA TGTGCCAGCAGCTTAACAGGGTCCAACTATGGCTACACCTTC.

V usage is TRBV28 and J usage is TRBJ2-6; weak D call: TRBD2 (5 bases). The V and J ends lost 1 base and 0 bases respectively, with 10 bases between them. CDR1 and CDR2 from the germline V gene are MDHEN and SYDVKM. This CDR3 region has 17 residues. The CDR3 reads CASSLSGFSSGANVLTF. The CDR3 DNA is TGTGCCAGCAGTTTATCGGGGTTCAGCTCTGGGGCCAACGTCCTGACTTTC.

J is TRBJ2-3 and V is TRBV19, with D possibly matching TRBD1 (6 bases). Trimming removed 3 bases at V and 4 bases at J, with 14 bases between. The CDR3 is 15 amino acids. Per germline, CDR1 LNHDA and CDR2 SQIVND (reference sequence). The CDR3 sequence: CASSMRGYGPDTQYF. The CDR3, as DNA: TGTGCCAGTAGTATGAGGGGGTACGGCCCAGATACGCAGTATTTT.

The chain carries TRBV7-9 and TRBJ2-3; 9 positions match TRBD1. The J segment lost 0 bases and the V segment lost 8 bases, leaving 6 bases of the junction unmatched. There are 15 residues in the CDR3. Germline V CDR1 and CDR2: SEHNR, FQNEAQ (reference sequence). The CDR3 sequence: CASGSGTGSTDTQYF. Here the CDR3 DNA reads TGTGCCAGCGGCTCGGGGACAGGGAGCACAGATACGCAGTATTTT.

This chain links TRBV30 with TRBJ1-6, with TRBD1 matching 9 bases. Trimming cost V 5 bases and J 6 bases; bases outside gene matches: 11. CDR1 and CDR2 from the germline V gene are GTSNPN and SVGIG (reference sequence). The CDR3 is 16 residues long. The CDR3 reads CAWDTSWGQGNSPLHF. The CDR3 DNA reads TGTGCCTGGGACACTAGTTGGGGACAGGGTAATTCACCCCTCCACTTT. Supplemented by reference TRBV30 and TRBJ1-6, the full variable domain reads SQTIHQWPATLVQPVGSPLSLECTVEGTSNPNLYWYRQAAGRGLQLLFYSVGIGQISSEVPQNLSASRPQDRQFILSSKKLLLSDSGFYLCAWDTSWGQGNSPLHFGNGTRLTVT.

The V and J genes are TRBV18 and TRBJ2-1; TRBD2 is a possible D gene (5 bases). Between the trimmed V and J ends, which lost 4 bases and 4 bases, there was a span of 8 bases. The germline CDR1 and CDR2 sequences are KGHSH and LQKENI. The CDR3 is 13 amino acids. The CDR3 spells CASSLEGYNEQFF. DNA of the CDR3: TGTGCCAGCTCACTAGAGGGATACAATGAGCAGTTCTTC.

J is TRBJ2-1 and V is TRBV9; D gene ambiguous. CDR3 length equals 15 residues. Germline assignment: CDR1 SGDLS and CDR2 YYNGEE. V lost 1 base and J 6 bases, leaving 14 bases between the germline ends. CDR3 DNA sequence: TGTGCCAGCAGCGTATTGGCAGTCGAGGCCAATGAGCAGTTCTTC. Its translation is CASSVLAVEANEQFF.

The chain employs TRBV28 and TRBJ1-2; D is undetermined. The V and J ends lost 11 bases and 2 bases respectively, with 9 bases between them. CDR1 and CDR2 (germline): MDHEN, SYDVKM. The CDR3 has 11 residues. This CDR3 reads CALFGNYGYTF. The CDR3 DNA sequence: TGTGCCCTCTTTGGGAACTATGGCTACACCTTC.

This chain uses TRBV12-5 with TRBJ1-1, with D hard to call. The CDR3 spans 13 residues. The germline CDR1 and CDR2 sequences are LGHNT and FRNRAP. V lost 1 base to trimming and J lost 4 bases, with 7 bases between them. CDR3 sequence (DNA): TGTGCTAGTGGTTTGGGGGAGGGCACTGAAGCTTTCTTT. The encoded protein is CASGLGEGTEAFF.

This clone was observed once. The chain uses TRBV9 and TRBJ1-2, with D hard to call. Trimming removed 1 base at V and 3 bases at J, with 7 bases between. This CDR3 comprises 13 residues. CDR1 is SGDLS and CDR2 is YYNGEE in the germline V gene. CDR3 DNA: TGTGCCAGCAGCGTAAGGGAGGACTATGGCTACACCTTC. Translated: CASSVREDYGYTF.

This clone was seen just once. The CDR3 here is CASSPRGSSGNTIYF. As DNA, the CDR3 is TGTGCCAGCTCCCCGCGGGGCAGCTCTGGAAACACCATATATTTT. This chain uses TRBV18 with TRBJ1-3; maybe TRBD1 (5 bases). The CDR3 extends over 15 amino acids. Germline CDR1 reads KGHSH; CDR2 reads LQKENI. Between the trimmed V and J ends, which lost 6 bases and 0 bases, there was a span of 12 bases. The full variable domain, its missing parts supplied by reference TRBV18 and TRBJ1-3, is NAGVMQNPRHLVRRRGQEARLRCSPMKGHSHVYWYRQLPEEGLKFMVYLQKENIIDESGMPKERFSAEFPKEGPSILRIQQVVRGDSAAYFCASSPRGSSGNTIYFGEGSWLTVV.

The rearrangement uses TRBV28 and TRBJ1-2, with 11 bases lining up with TRBD1. CDR3 length: 15 amino acids. J was trimmed by 4 bases and V by 6 bases; bases with no gene match: 7. Germline V gene sequence: CDR1 MDHEN, CDR2 SYDVKM. The CDR3, as DNA: TGTGCCAGCAGAACCGGGACAGGGGGTGGCTATGGCTACACCTTC. Protein product: CASRTGTGGGYGYTF.

Comment on this clone: The identical CDR3 is also encoded by other nucleotide sequences in the sample. The V call is TRBV5-5, the J call TRBJ2-7; no reliable D call. Germline loops: CDR1 SGHKS, CDR2 YYEKEE (reference sequence). The V end was cut by 0 bases, the J end by 1 base, with 11 bases between. This CDR3 comprises 15 residues. The CDR3, as DNA: TGTGCCAGCAGCTTGGCGGCAGGTACTTCCTACGAGCAGTACTTC. This gives the protein CASSLAAGTSYEQYF.

The chain uses TRBV7-2 and TRBJ1-1, with 8 bases aligning to TRBD1. The ends lost 3 bases at V and 8 bases at J; junction bases unmatched: 11. The CDR3 contains 15 residues. The germline V gene encodes CDR1 SGHTA and CDR2 FQGNSA. In DNA form, the CDR3 reads TGTGCCAGCAGCTTTCAATCCCGAAGGACAGGGGAAGCTTTCTTT. It codes for CASSFQSRRTGEAFF. Drawing the rest from reference TRBV7-2 and TRBJ1-1, the complete variable domain is GAGVSQSPSNKVTEKGKDVELRCDPISGHTALYWYRQSLGQGLEFLIYFQGNSAPDKSGLPSDRFSAERTGGSVSTLTIQRTQQEDSAVYLCASSFQSRRTGEAFFGQGTRLTVV.

V usage is TRBV27 and J usage is TRBJ1-5, with D perhaps matching TRBD1 (5 bases). The CDR3 extends over 15 amino acids. CDR1 MNHEY and CDR2 SMNVEV come from the germline V gene (reference sequence). The V end was cut by 3 bases, the J end by 4 bases, with 13 bases between. DNA of the CDR3: TGTGCCAGCAGTTTTGGAATGGGGGGGAATCAGCCCCAGCATTTT. Translating gives CASSFGMGGNQPQHF.

The J gene is TRBJ2-3, the V gene TRBV7-9, with D maybe TRBD1 (5 bases). Trimming removed 4 bases at V and 4 bases at J, with 15 bases between. The CDR3 contains 15 residues. Per germline, CDR1 SEHNR and CDR2 FQNEAQ (reference sequence). The CDR3 protein is CASSSKATDADTQYF. Here the CDR3 DNA reads TGTGCCAGCAGCTCCAAGGCGACAGACGCAGATACGCAGTATTTT.

The chain has TRBV6-2 or TRBV6-3 and TRBJ2-5; TRBD2 matches at 11 bases. The germline CDR1 and CDR2 sequences are MNHEY and SVGEGT. J lost 2 bases, V lost 0 bases, and 8 bases had no gene match. This CDR3 has 18 amino acids. CDR3 nucleotides: TGTGCCAGCAGTTACTCCCCAGCGACTAGCGGGGATCAAGAGACCCAGTACTTC. Amino acid sequence: CASSYSPATSGDQETQYF.

The J gene is TRBJ1-5, the V gene TRBV12-3 or TRBV12-4; the D is unclear. This CDR3 has 13 amino acids. V was cut by 3 bases and J by 7 bases, with 10 bases left in between. As DNA, the CDR3 is TGTGCCAGCAGTTTGAATATAGGACAGCCCCAGCATTTT. Translation gives CASSLNIGQPQHF.

This chain joins TRBV4-1 and TRBJ1-6; 11 bases are shared with TRBD1. This CDR3 contains 15 residues. CDR1 MGHRA and CDR2 YSYEKL come from the germline V gene. Trimming removed 4 bases from V and 7 bases from J; junction bases left unmatched: 3. The CDR3: CASSPGQGANSPLHF. In DNA form, the CDR3 reads TGCGCCAGCAGCCCAGGACAGGGGGCGAATTCACCCCTCCACTTT.

The chain uses TRBV4-2 and TRBJ1-3; possible D gene TRBD1, 6 bases. Germline lookup yields CDR1 LGHNA and CDR2 YNFKEQ. The germline V and J ends were trimmed by 1 base and 4 bases, with 17 bases remaining between them. The CDR3 has 17 amino acids. The CDR3 region has the DNA TGTGCCAGCAGCCAAGGACCTAGAGGGGGTGGGGGAAACACCATATATTTT. Translated: CASSQGPRGGGGNTIYF.

The chain is built from TRBV6-5 and TRBJ1-2; D possibly corresponds to TRBD1 (5 bases). The germline gives CDR1 MNHEY, CDR2 SVGAGI. The V end was cut by 5 bases, the J end by 1 base, with 14 bases between. The CDR3 has 15 residues. CDR3 amino acids: CASSSPMTDNYGYTF. For the CDR3, the DNA is TGTGCCAGCAGTAGCCCCATGACAGATAACTATGGCTACACCTTC.

The J gene is TRBJ2-2, the V gene TRBV5-4, with 11 bases that match TRBD2. Germline lookup yields CDR1 SGHNT and CDR2 YYREEE (reference sequence). The CDR3 runs to 16 residues. V dropped 4 bases and J dropped 4; count of bases not matched to a gene: 6. The CDR3 here is CASSPPGTSGTGELFF. For the CDR3, the DNA is TGTGCCAGCAGCCCCCCCGGGACTAGCGGCACCGGGGAGCTGTTTTTT.

The chain joins TRBV4-3 to TRBJ1-5, with 8 bases identical to TRBD1. This CDR3 contains 15 residues. Germline V gene sequence: CDR1 LGHNA, CDR2 YSLEER. V was clipped by 3 bases and J by 2 bases; unmatched bases: 3. The CDR3: CASSQTGERNQPQHF. The CDR3 DNA follows: TGCGCCAGCAGCCAGACAGGGGAACGCAATCAGCCCCAGCATTTT.

V gene TRBV6-5 combines with J gene TRBJ2-3; 9 bases align to TRBD2. The germline gives CDR1 MNHEY, CDR2 SVGAGI. This CDR3 has 16 residues. Unmatched junction bases numbered 4, after V lost 2 bases and J lost 1 base. The CDR3 DNA reads TGTGCCAGCAGTTACCGTAGACTAGCGGGCACAGATACGCAGTATTTT. As protein: CASSYRRLAGTDTQYF.

CDR3 sequence reads: CASMRLAGREQYF. The CDR3 DNA sequence: TGTGCCAGCATGAGACTAGCGGGGCGCGAGCAGTACTTC. The chain uses TRBV6-5 and TRBJ2-7, with 11 bases identical to TRBD2. The CDR3 sequence is 13 residues long. After removal of 7 bases from V and 6 bases from J, the junction contained 5 bases not matched to a gene. Germline V CDR1 and CDR2: MNHEY, SVGAGI.